What follows are 7 T cell receptor beta chains derived from one specimen sequenced in a study of shared clonotypes between healthy human individuals. TCRdb's copy holds only in-frame clones and misses some; the assay was immunoSEQ multiplex PCR. In the table there are approximately 2,300,000 clones, around 93% of which are singletons. Sequenced: naive CD4+ T cells from PBMCs. Subset reported: CD45RA+ positively selected. The receptors derive from a man aged 18 to 35 in good health. Some clones in this sample may be carry-over from other donors' samples.

This clone was counted between two and nine times. The V gene is TRBV7-9, the J gene TRBJ1-2, with 9 bases fitting TRBD1. Germline lookup yields CDR1 SEHNR and CDR2 FQNEAQ (reference sequence). The CDR3 runs 14 residues. V was pared by 4 bases and J by 1 base, with 1 base of the junction left unmatched. The CDR3 loop is CASSSDRGNYGYTF. The CDR3 region has the DNA TGTGCCAGCAGCTCGGACAGGGGTAACTATGGCTACACCTTC.

The chain couples TRBV29-1 to TRBJ1-1; D possibly corresponds to TRBD1 (5 bases). The ends were cut back, 8 bases at V and 6 bases at J, with 16 bases in the middle. The CDR3 spans 12 residues. Germline CDR1 is SQVTM and CDR2 is ANQGSEA. The CDR3 nucleotides are TGCAGCACTGCCCGGGGGTCCGCTGAAGCTTTCTTT. This translates into CSTARGSAEAFF.

The chain joins TRBV19 to TRBJ2-1, with TRBD1 as a possible D gene (5 bases). CDR1 is LNHDA and CDR2 is SQIVND in the germline V gene (reference sequence). Trimming shortened V by 5 bases and J by 9 bases, and 20 bases separated the two germline ends. There are 15 residues in the CDR3. The CDR3 DNA reads as TGTGCCAGTAGTCCACCAGGGTCCTACCAGGGTGAGCAGTTCTTC. It yields the protein CASSPPGSYQGEQFF. Variable domain in full (rest from reference TRBV19 and TRBJ2-1): DGGITQSPKYLFRKEGQNVTLSCEQNLNHDAMYWYRQDPGQGLRLIYYSQIVNDFQKGDIAEGYSVSREKKESFPLTVTSAQKNPTAFYLCASSPPGSYQGEQFFGPGTRLTVL.

The chain uses TRBV7-9 and TRBJ1-3; D remains ambiguous. Trimming removed 8 bases from V and 0 bases from J, with 11 bases in between. CDR1 is SEHNR and CDR2 is FQNEAQ in the germline V gene (reference sequence). This CDR3 region has 14 residues. This CDR3 is CASGSIASGNTIYF. The CDR3 DNA sequence: TGTGCCAGCGGCTCTATAGCCTCTGGAAACACCATATATTTT.

V and J are TRBV10-1 and TRBJ2-1; D is tentatively TRBD1 or TRBD2 (5 bases each). The germline V gene encodes CDR1 WNHNN and CDR2 SYGVQD (reference sequence). Deletions cut 8 bases from V and 7 bases from J, with 15 bases between. CDR3 length: 13 residues. The DNA of the CDR3 is TGCGCCAGCCGGGACGGTTGGGGTAATGAGCAGTTCTTC. This gives the protein CASRDGWGNEQFF.

In this sample, this clone turned up a few times. CDR3 nucleotides: TGCGCCACCGCCCGGGACAGCTCCTACGAGCAGTACTTC. Amino acid sequence: CATARDSSYEQYF. This chain joins TRBV5-1 and TRBJ2-7; TRBD1 agrees at 7 bases. V trimming: 9 bases; J trimming: 0 bases; junction bases outside the gene matches: 6. This CDR3 contains 13 residues. CDR1 and CDR2 (germline): SGHRS, YFSETQ. The complete variable domain, with remaining parts taken from reference TRBV5-1 and TRBJ2-7, reads KAGVTQTPRYLIKTRGQQVTLSCSPISGHRSVSWYQQTPGQGLQFLFEYFSETQRNKGNFPGRFSGRQFSNSRSEMNVSTLELGDSALYLCATARDSSYEQYFGPGTRLTVT.

CDR3 residues: CASSVLQAVSGNTIYF. In DNA, the CDR3 is TGTGCCAGCAGTGTTCTCCAGGCCGTCTCTGGAAACACCATATATTTT. The J gene is TRBJ1-3, the V gene TRBV2; D gene uncertain. Trimming took 4 bases from V and 0 from J, leaving 13 bases between them. Germline CDR1 SNHLY, CDR2 FYNNEI. This CDR3 has 16 amino acids.